The next 5 T cell receptor beta chains were all read from a single sample in a study of Ad26.COV2.S vaccination and SARS-CoV-2 variants. Stated treatment: about 20 received Ad26.COV2.S at low or high dose, single or two shots; several received placebo; per-sample allocation not given. Repertoires come from day 63 after the first vaccine or placebo injection. Repertoires were generated with immunoSEQ multiplex PCR, while TCRdb's copy carries only in-frame clones and drops some. Of 320,000 or so clones listed, 90% are singletons. Sequenced material: peripheral blood, taken in a trial of Ad26.COV2.S vaccine versus placebo. These receptors were obtained from a person aged 18-60 years who received the Ad26.COV2.S COVID-19 vaccine or a placebo.

V and J are TRBV18 and TRBJ2-7, with D maybe TRBD1 (6 bases). The CDR3 contains 13 residues. Deletions cut 5 bases from V and 4 bases from J, with 12 bases between. CDR1 and CDR2 from the germline V gene are KGHSH and LQKENI. DNA of the CDR3: TGTGCCAGCTCATCCCCTACAGGGTACGAGCAGTACTTC. Its translation: CASSSPTGYEQYF. Supplemented by reference TRBV18 and TRBJ2-7, the full variable domain reads NAGVMQNPRHLVRRRGQEARLRCSPMKGHSHVYWYRQLPEEGLKFMVYLQKENIIDESGMPKERFSAEFPKEGPSILRIQQVVRGDSAAYFCASSSPTGYEQYFGPGTRLTVT.

This rearrangement joins TRBV7-3 to TRBJ2-5; D is unclear. The CDR3 totals 15 residues. The V end was cut by 1 base, the J end by 4 bases, with 13 bases between. CDR1 is SGHTA, CDR2 FQGTGA, per germline. The CDR3 DNA sequence: TGTGCCAGCAGCTTAATAGGCAGCAAGGCAGAGACCCAGTACTTC. Translated, it gives CASSLIGSKAETQYF.

The CDR3 coding sequence is TGTGCCAGCAGTCCAGACAGGGTCACAGATACGCAGTATTTT. Translating gives CASSPDRVTDTQYF. The V gene is TRBV7-3, the J gene TRBJ2-3; TRBD1 agrees at 7 bases. The CDR3 sequence is 14 residues long. Per germline, CDR1 SGHTA and CDR2 FQGTGA. Unmatched junction bases numbered 5, after V lost 6 bases and J lost 2 bases.

The V call is TRBV4-1, the J call TRBJ1-2, with a tentative D call TRBD1 (5 bases). Trimming pared 0 bases from V and 2 bases from J, leaving 10 bases between. The germline gives CDR1 MGHRA, CDR2 YSYEKL. CDR3 length: 15 amino acids. CDR3 residues: CASSQEQETNYGYTF. The CDR3 region has the DNA TGCGCCAGCAGCCAAGAACAGGAGACAAACTATGGCTACACCTTC.

The J gene is TRBJ1-1, the V gene TRBV11-2; unclear D gene. Trimming stripped 5 bases from V and 4 bases from J, with 5 bases between. The CDR3 is 11 amino acids. Germline assignment: CDR1 SGHAT and CDR2 FQNNGV. This CDR3 reads CASSRTTEAFF. The CDR3 DNA is TGTGCCAGCAGCCGAACCACTGAAGCTTTCTTT.